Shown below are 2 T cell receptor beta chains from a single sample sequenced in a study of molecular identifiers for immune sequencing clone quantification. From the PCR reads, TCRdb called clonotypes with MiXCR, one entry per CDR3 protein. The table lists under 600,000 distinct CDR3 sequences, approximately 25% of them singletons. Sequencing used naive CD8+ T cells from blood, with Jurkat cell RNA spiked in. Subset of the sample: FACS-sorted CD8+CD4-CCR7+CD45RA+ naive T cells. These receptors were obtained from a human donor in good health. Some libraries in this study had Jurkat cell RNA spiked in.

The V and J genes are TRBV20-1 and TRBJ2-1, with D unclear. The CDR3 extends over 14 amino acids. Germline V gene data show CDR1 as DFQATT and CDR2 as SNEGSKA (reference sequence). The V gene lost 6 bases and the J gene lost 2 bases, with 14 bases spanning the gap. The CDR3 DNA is TGCAGTGCCAAGCTGGCCGTGACCTACAATGAGCAGTTCTTC. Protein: CSAKLAVTYNEQFF.

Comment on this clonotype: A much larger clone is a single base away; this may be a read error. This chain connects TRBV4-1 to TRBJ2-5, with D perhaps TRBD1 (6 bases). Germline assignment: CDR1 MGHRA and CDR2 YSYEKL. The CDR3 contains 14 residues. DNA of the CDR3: TGCGCCAGCAGCCAGGGGGCCACACAAGAGACCCAGAACTTC. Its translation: CASSQGATQETQNF.